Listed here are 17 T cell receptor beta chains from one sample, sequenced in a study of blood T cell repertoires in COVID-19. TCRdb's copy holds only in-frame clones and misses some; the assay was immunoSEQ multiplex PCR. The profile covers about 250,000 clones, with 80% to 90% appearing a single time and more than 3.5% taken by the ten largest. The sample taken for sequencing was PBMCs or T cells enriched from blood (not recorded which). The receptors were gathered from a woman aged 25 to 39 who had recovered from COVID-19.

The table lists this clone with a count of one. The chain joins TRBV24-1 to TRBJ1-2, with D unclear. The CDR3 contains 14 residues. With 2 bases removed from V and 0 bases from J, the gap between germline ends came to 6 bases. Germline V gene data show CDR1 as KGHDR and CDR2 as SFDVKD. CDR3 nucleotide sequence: TGTGCCACCAGTGATTACACTACTAACTATGGCTACACCTTC. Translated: CATSDYTTNYGYTF.

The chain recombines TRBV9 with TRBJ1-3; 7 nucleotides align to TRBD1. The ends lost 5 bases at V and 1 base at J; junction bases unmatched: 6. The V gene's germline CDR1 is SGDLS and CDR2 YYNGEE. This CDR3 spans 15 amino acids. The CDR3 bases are TGTGCCAGCAGTAAGGGACAGCAATCTGGAAACACCATATATTTT. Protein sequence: CASSKGQQSGNTIYF.

The CDR3 sequence: CASSFQGGKSGNTIYF. As DNA, the CDR3 is TGTGCCAGCAGTTTCCAGGGAGGGAAGAGTGGAAACACCATATATTTT. The chain has TRBV28 and TRBJ1-3; weak D call: TRBD1 (5 bases). V was shortened by 3 bases and J by 3 bases, with 15 bases between the two germline ends. This CDR3 comprises 16 residues. Per the germline V gene, CDR1 is MDHEN and CDR2 is SYDVKM.

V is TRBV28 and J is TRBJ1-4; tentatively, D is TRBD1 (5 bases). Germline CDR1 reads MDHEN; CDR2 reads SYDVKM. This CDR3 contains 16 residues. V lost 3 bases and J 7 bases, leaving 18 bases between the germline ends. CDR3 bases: TGTGCCAGCAGTTTTGATCGGGCTGTGGGGGGTGAAAAACTGTTTTTT. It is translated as CASSFDRAVGGEKLFF.

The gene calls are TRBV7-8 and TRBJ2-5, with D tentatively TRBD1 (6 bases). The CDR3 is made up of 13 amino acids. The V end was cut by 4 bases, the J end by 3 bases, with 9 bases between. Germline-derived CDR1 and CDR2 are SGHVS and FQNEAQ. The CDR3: CASSSRTEETQYF. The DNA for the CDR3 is TGTGCCAGCAGCTCCCGGACAGAAGAGACCCAGTACTTC.

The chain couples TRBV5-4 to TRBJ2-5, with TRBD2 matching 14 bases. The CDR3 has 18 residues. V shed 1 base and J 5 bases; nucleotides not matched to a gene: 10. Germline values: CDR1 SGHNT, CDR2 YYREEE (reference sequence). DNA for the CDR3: TGTGCCAGCAGCTTGTTCGGACTAGCGGGGGGTCCCCATGAGACCCAGTACTTC. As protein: CASSLFGLAGGPHETQYF. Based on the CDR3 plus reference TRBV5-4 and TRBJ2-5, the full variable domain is ETGVTQSPTHLIKTRGQQVTLRCSSQSGHNTVSWYQQALGQGPQFIFQYYREEENGRGNFPPRFSGLQFPNYSSELNVNALELDDSALYLCASSLFGLAGGPHETQYFGPGTRLLVL.

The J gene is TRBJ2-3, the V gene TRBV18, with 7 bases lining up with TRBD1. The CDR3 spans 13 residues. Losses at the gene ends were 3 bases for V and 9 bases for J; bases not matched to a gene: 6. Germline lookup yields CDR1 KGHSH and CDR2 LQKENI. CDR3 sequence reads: CASSPGTVETQYF. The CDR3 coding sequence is TGTGCCAGCTCACCCGGGACAGTAGAAACGCAGTATTTT. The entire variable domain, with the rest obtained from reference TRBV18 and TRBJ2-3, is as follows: NAGVMQNPRHLVRRRGQEARLRCSPMKGHSHVYWYRQLPEEGLKFMVYLQKENIIDESGMPKERFSAEFPKEGPSILRIQQVVRGDSAAYFCASSPGTVETQYFGPGTRLTVL.

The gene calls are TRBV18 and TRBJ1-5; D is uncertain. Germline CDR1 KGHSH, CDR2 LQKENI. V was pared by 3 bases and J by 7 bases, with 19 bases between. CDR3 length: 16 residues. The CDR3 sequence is CASSPHPPLASQPQHF. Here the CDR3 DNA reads TGTGCCAGCTCACCTCATCCCCCCCTTGCGAGCCAGCCCCAGCATTTT. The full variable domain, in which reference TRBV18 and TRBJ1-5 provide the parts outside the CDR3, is NAGVMQNPRHLVRRRGQEARLRCSPMKGHSHVYWYRQLPEEGLKFMVYLQKENIIDESGMPKERFSAEFPKEGPSILRIQQVVRGDSAAYFCASSPHPPLASQPQHFGDGTRLSIL.

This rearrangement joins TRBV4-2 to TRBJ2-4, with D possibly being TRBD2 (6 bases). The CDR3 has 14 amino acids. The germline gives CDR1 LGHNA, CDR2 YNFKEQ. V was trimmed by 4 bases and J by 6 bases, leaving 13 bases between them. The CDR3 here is CASSRSGAANIQYF. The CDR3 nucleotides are TGTGCCAGCAGCCGATCGGGAGCGGCAAACATTCAGTACTTC.

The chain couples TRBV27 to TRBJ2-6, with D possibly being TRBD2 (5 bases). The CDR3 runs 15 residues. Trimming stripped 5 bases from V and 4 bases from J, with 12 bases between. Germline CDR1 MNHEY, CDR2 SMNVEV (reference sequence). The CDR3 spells CASSKPTGGANVLTF. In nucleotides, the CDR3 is TGTGCCAGCAGTAAGCCGACGGGGGGGGCCAACGTCCTGACTTTC.

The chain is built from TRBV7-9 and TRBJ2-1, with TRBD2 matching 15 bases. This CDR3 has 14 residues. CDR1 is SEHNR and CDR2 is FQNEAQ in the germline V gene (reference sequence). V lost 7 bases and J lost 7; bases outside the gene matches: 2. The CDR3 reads CASMGTSGGNEQFF. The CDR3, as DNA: TGTGCCAGCATGGGGACTAGCGGGGGGAATGAGCAGTTCTTC.

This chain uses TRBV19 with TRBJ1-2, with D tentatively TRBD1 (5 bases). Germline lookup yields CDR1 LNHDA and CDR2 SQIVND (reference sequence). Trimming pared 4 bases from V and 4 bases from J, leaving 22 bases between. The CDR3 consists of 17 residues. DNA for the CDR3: TGTGCCAGTAGTAAGTTCGCTAGGGGTGAGAAGCGCTATGGCTACACCTTC. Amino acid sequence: CASSKFARGEKRYGYTF.

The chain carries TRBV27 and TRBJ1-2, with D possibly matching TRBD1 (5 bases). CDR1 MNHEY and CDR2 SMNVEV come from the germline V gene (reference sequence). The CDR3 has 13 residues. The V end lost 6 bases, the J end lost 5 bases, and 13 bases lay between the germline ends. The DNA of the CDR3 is TGTGCCAGCAGCCCCGGTAGGGGTTATGGCTACACCTTC. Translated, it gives CASSPGRGYGYTF.

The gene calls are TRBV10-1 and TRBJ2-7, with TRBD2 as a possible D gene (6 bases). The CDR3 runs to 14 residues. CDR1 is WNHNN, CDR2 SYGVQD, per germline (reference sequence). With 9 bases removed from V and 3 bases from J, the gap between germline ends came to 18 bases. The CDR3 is CASTDHRGNYEQYF. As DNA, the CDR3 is TGCGCCAGTACGGACCACCGGGGGAACTACGAGCAGTACTTC.

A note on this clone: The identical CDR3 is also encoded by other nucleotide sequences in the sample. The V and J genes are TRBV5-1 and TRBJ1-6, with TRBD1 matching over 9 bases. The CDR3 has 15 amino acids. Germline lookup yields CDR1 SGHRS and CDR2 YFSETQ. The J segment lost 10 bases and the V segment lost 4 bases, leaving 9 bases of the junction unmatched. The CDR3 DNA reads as TGCGCCAGCAGCCCTCAGGGACAGGGTAGCTCACCCCTCCACTTT. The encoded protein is CASSPQGQGSSPLHF.

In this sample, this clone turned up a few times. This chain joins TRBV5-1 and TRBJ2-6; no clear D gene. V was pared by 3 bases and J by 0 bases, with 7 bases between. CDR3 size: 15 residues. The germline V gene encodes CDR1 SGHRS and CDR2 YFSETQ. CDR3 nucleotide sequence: TGCGCCAGCAGCTACGCTAGCTCTGGGGCCAACGTCCTGACTTTC. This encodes CASSYASSGANVLTF.

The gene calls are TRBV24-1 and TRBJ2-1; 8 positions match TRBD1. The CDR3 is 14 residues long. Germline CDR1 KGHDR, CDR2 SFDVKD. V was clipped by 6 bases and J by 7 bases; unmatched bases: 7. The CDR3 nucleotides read TGTGCCACCAGTAAGCCTACAGGGGGGAATGAGCAGTTCTTC. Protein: CATSKPTGGNEQFF.